A selection of T cell receptor beta chains follows, all from one sample in a study of blood T cell repertoires in COVID-19. The data were produced by immunoSEQ multiplex PCR, yet TCRdb's version contains in-frame clones alone and is incomplete. The table lists 490,000 or so clones, 75% to 90% of them singletons. The sequenced material came from PBMCs or T cells enriched from blood (not recorded which). The receptor source for this set is an older woman who had recovered from COVID-19. Both conserved end residues are part of each CDR3. Each record gives: clone size, J gene, V gene, D gene, CDR3 protein, CDR3 DNA. D genes are given only for firm matches. Some rows mark clone size as missing; the rest say once, few, many or name a class of expanded clone.

size: -; J: TRBJ2-1; V: TRBV24-1; D: TRBD1; CDR3: CATSDPGTGGTEQFF; DNA: TGTGCCACCAGTGATCCCGGGACAGGGGGCACTGAGCAGTTCTTC
size: -; J: TRBJ2-2; V: TRBV28; D: TRBD1; CDR3: CATRGQVTGELFF; DNA: TGTGCCACGAGGGGGCAGGTCACCGGGGAGCTGTTTTTT
size: -; J: TRBJ1-2; V: TRBV4-1; D: -; CDR3: CASSHPARGGDYGYTF; DNA: TGCGCCAGCAGCCACCCCGCGAGGGGAGGGGACTATGGCTACACCTTC
size: few; J: TRBJ2-2; V: TRBV2; D: TRBD1; CDR3: CASSLHRGQNTGELFF; DNA: TGTGCCAGCAGTTTACACAGGGGGCAAAACACCGGGGAGCTGTTTTTT
size: -; J: TRBJ2-3; V: TRBV5-4; D: -; CDR3: CASSLYSTDTQYF; DNA: TGTGCCAGCAGCTTGTATAGCACAGATACGCAGTATTTT
size: -; J: TRBJ2-7; V: TRBV3-1/TRBV3-2; D: -; CDR3: CASSQDNRRQYF; DNA: TGTGCCAGCAGCCAAGACAATCGGAGGCAGTACTTC
size: -; J: TRBJ1-2; V: TRBV29-1; D: -; CDR3: CSVVRDRNYGYTF; DNA: TGCAGCGTTGTCAGAGACAGGAACTATGGCTACACCTTC
size: -; J: TRBJ1-5; V: TRBV19; D: -; CDR3: CASSIGGAGNQPQHF; DNA: TGTGCCAGTAGCATTGGGGGGGCCGGCAATCAGCCCCAGCATTTT
size: -; J: TRBJ2-2; V: TRBV12-5; D: -; CDR3: CASGLVQGSTGELFF; DNA: TGTGCTAGTGGTTTGGTTCAAGGGAGCACCGGGGAGCTGTTTTTT
size: -; J: TRBJ2-5; V: TRBV24-1; D: TRBD1; CDR3: CATSDSRDSQETQYF; DNA: TGTGCCACCAGTGATTCCCGGGACAGTCAAGAGACCCAGTACTTC
size: -; J: TRBJ2-3; V: TRBV19; D: TRBD2; CDR3: CASSRTGGATDTQYF; DNA: TGTGCCAGTAGTCGAACCGGGGGGGCCACAGATACGCAGTATTTT
size: -; J: TRBJ1-4; V: TRBV29-1; D: -; CDR3: CSVPGQSNEKLFF; DNA: TGCAGCGTTCCAGGACAGTCTAATGAAAAACTGTTTTTT
size: -; J: TRBJ1-6; V: TRBV20-1; D: TRBD1; CDR3: CSASGGSPLHF; DNA: TGCAGTGCTTCAGGGGGGTCACCCCTCCACTTT
size: -; J: TRBJ1-3; V: TRBV18; D: -; CDR3: CASSPYEISGNTIYF; DNA: TGTGCCAGCTCACCATACGAGATCTCTGGAAACACCATATATTTT
size: -; J: TRBJ1-5; V: TRBV6-5; D: TRBD1; CDR3: CASRGQGPGPQHF; DNA: TGTGCCAGCAGAGGACAGGGGCCGGGGCCCCAGCATTTT
size: -; J: TRBJ2-1; V: TRBV2; D: TRBD2; CDR3: CASKRTSGGAYEQFF; DNA: TGTGCCAGCAAGCGGACTAGCGGGGGGGCGTATGAGCAGTTCTTC
size: -; J: TRBJ1-1; V: TRBV11-2; D: -; CDR3: CASSLYTEAFF; DNA: TGTGCCAGCAGCCTCTACACTGAAGCTTTCTTT
size: -; J: TRBJ1-4; V: TRBV2; D: -; CDR3: CASRDPWGDSNEKLFF; DNA: TGTGCCAGCAGGGACCCCTGGGGGGACTCAAATGAAAAACTGTTTTTT
size: -; J: TRBJ2-1; V: TRBV2; D: TRBD1; CDR3: CASSVPGQYNEQFF; DNA: TGTGCCAGCAGTGTTCCGGGACAGTACAATGAGCAGTTCTTC
size: -; J: TRBJ1-5; V: TRBV6-6; D: TRBD1; CDR3: CANPGQGFNQPQHF; DNA: TGTGCCAACCCGGGACAGGGGTTCAATCAGCCCCAGCATTTT
size: -; J: TRBJ2-5; V: TRBV5-1; D: -; CDR3: CASSLGLRGTETQYF; DNA: TGCGCCAGCAGCTTGGGGTTACGTGGGACTGAGACCCAGTACTTC
size: -; J: TRBJ2-3; V: TRBV6-2/TRBV6-3; D: TRBD2; CDR3: CASSYLGLAASTDTQYF; DNA: TGTGCCAGCAGTTACCTAGGACTAGCGGCTAGCACAGATACGCAGTATTTT
size: -; J: TRBJ1-5; V: TRBV6-5; D: TRBD1; CDR3: CASKVTGDSNQPQHF; DNA: TGTGCCAGCAAGGTCACAGGGGACAGCAATCAGCCCCAGCATTTT
size: -; J: TRBJ1-2; V: TRBV5-6; D: -; CDR3: CASSLWGGGYTF; DNA: TGTGCCAGCAGCTTGTGGGGAGGCGGCTACACCTTC
size: -; J: TRBJ2-3; V: TRBV29-1; D: TRBD2; CDR3: CSVRPGGDTQYF; DNA: TGCAGCGTTCGCCCCGGGGGGGATACGCAGTATTTT
size: -; J: TRBJ1-2; V: TRBV7-2; D: -; CDR3: CASSLRLDSLLGYTF; DNA: TGTGCCAGCAGCTTACGCCTTGACAGCTTATTGGGCTACACCTTC
size: few; J: TRBJ1-1; V: TRBV19; D: -; CDR3: CASGGGVTGNTEAFF; DNA: TGTGCCAGTGGAGGTGGGGTGACAGGTAACACTGAAGCTTTCTTT
size: -; J: TRBJ1-1; V: TRBV15; D: -; CDR3: CATSRGGTNTEAFF; DNA: TGTGCCACCAGCAGGGGAGGTACGAACACTGAAGCTTTCTTT
size: -; J: TRBJ1-6; V: TRBV13; D: TRBD1; CDR3: CASSIRTGSGNSPLHF; DNA: TGTGCCAGCAGCATACGGACAGGGTCAGGCAATTCACCCCTCCACTTT
size: -; J: TRBJ1-2; V: TRBV2; D: -; CDR3: CASRTPNYGYTF; DNA: TGTGCCAGCAGGACACCTAACTATGGCTACACCTTC
size: few; J: TRBJ1-2; V: TRBV6-4; D: TRBD1; CDR3: CASSLTGQDGYTF; DNA: TGTGCCAGCAGTCTGACAGGGCAGGATGGCTACACCTTC
size: -; J: TRBJ1-1; V: TRBV7-9; D: -; CDR3: CASSFDMNTEAFF; DNA: TGTGCCAGCAGCTTTGACATGAACACTGAAGCTTTCTTT
size: few; J: TRBJ1-1; V: TRBV3-1/TRBV3-2; D: TRBD1; CDR3: CASSPPGTVRAFF; DNA: TGTGCCAGCAGTCCCCCCGGGACAGTCCGAGCTTTCTTT
size: -; J: TRBJ2-3; V: TRBV7-2; D: TRBD2; CDR3: CASSSRTSGGTDTQYF; DNA: TGTGCCAGCAGCTCCCGGACTAGCGGGGGGACAGATACGCAGTATTTT
size: once; J: TRBJ1-2; V: TRBV4-2; D: -; CDR3: CASSQDLRAGGTVGYTF; DNA: TGTGCCAGCAGCCAAGATCTTCGTGCGGGGGGCACAGTAGGCTACACCTTC
size: -; J: TRBJ1-2; V: TRBV24-1; D: -; CDR3: CATSDLFFSGYTF; DNA: TGTGCCACCAGTGATTTGTTTTTTAGCGGCTACACCTTC
size: -; J: TRBJ1-2; V: TRBV6-1; D: -; CDR3: CASSEMVGAPGYTF; DNA: TGTGCCAGCAGTGAAATGGTAGGGGCTCCTGGCTACACCTTC
size: once; J: TRBJ2-1; V: TRBV7-2; D: TRBD2; CDR3: CASSPYAGGGYNEQFF; DNA: TGTGCCAGCAGCCCTTATGCGGGGGGGGGCTACAATGAGCAGTTCTTC
size: -; J: TRBJ2-1; V: TRBV20-1; D: TRBD2; CDR3: CSASYSGGAYNEQFF; DNA: TGCAGTGCTAGTTATAGCGGGGGGGCTTACAATGAGCAGTTCTTC
size: -; J: TRBJ1-4; V: TRBV10-2; D: -; CDR3: CASSDDRTTNEKLFF; DNA: TGCGCCAGCAGTGACGACAGAACAACTAATGAAAAACTGTTTTTT
size: -; J: TRBJ1-4; V: TRBV18; D: -; CDR3: CASSPSGLRTISTNEKLFF; DNA: TGTGCCAGCTCACCTAGCGGACTGCGGACAATTTCAACTAATGAAAAACTGTTTTTT
size: -; J: TRBJ2-5; V: TRBV6-1; D: -; CDR3: CASSEVGGRGVETQYF; DNA: TGTGCCAGCAGTGAAGTTGGGGGCAGGGGGGTGGAGACCCAGTACTTC
size: -; J: TRBJ2-2; V: TRBV7-2; D: -; CDR3: CASPPPTASTGELFF; DNA: TGTGCCAGCCCCCCCCCGACAGCTTCCACCGGGGAGCTGTTTTTT
size: once; J: TRBJ2-7; V: TRBV5-1; D: TRBD1; CDR3: CASSLGRTGGKYEQYF; DNA: TGCGCCAGCAGCTTGGGGAGGACAGGGGGCAAGTACGAGCAGTACTTC
size: -; J: TRBJ2-7; V: TRBV4-1; D: -; CDR3: CASSQPGKGYEQYF; DNA: TGCGCCAGCAGCCAACCGGGGAAGGGCTACGAGCAGTACTTC
size: -; J: TRBJ1-5; V: TRBV3-1/TRBV3-2; D: -; CDR3: CASSYGAVEQPQHF; DNA: TGTGCCAGCAGCTATGGGGCTGTTGAGCAGCCCCAGCATTTT
size: -; J: TRBJ2-5; V: TRBV12-3/TRBV12-4; D: -; CDR3: CASSLVERAQYF; DNA: TGTGCCAGCAGTTTAGTTGAGCGGGCCCAGTACTTC
size: once; J: TRBJ2-5; V: TRBV5-6; D: -; CDR3: CASSLLAQTQYF; DNA: TGTGCCAGCAGCTTACTAGCCCAGACCCAGTACTTC
size: once; J: TRBJ1-5; V: TRBV24-1; D: TRBD1; CDR3: CATSGEQGINQPQHF; DNA: TGTGCCACCAGTGGAGAACAGGGGATCAATCAGCCCCAGCATTTT
size: -; J: TRBJ1-6; V: TRBV12-5; D: -; CDR3: CASGFKLGRPLLNSPLHF; DNA: TGTGCTAGTGGTTTCAAATTGGGCAGACCCTTACTGAATTCACCCCTCCACTTT
size: -; J: TRBJ1-3; V: TRBV5-8; D: -; CDR3: CASRRSGNTIYF; DNA: TGTGCCAGCAGGCGATCTGGAAACACCATATATTTT
size: -; J: TRBJ2-1; V: TRBV21-1; D: -; CDR3: CASSHPELYNEQFF; DNA: TGTGCCAGCAGCCACCCCGAGTTGTACAATGAGCAGTTCTTC
size: -; J: TRBJ1-6; V: TRBV2; D: TRBD1; CDR3: CASRRRDSYNSPLHF; DNA: TGTGCCAGCAGGCGCCGGGACAGTTATAATTCACCCCTCCACTTT
size: -; J: TRBJ1-3; V: TRBV9; D: TRBD1; CDR3: CASSAGTASGNTIYF; DNA: TGTGCCAGCAGCGCCGGGACAGCCTCTGGAAACACCATATATTTT